This is a list of T cell receptor beta chains from one sample in a study of cytomegalovirus exposure and HLA in healthy donors. Data came from immunoSEQ multiplex PCR; TCRdb stores just in-frame clones and leaves some out. The table has 140,000 or so clones, less than 85% seen once. The sequenced sample was PBMCs. The source is a man in his forties in good health and CMV-seronegative. The CDR3 runs from the conserved cysteine through the conserved F or W. Each record gives: V gene, CDR3 length, CDR3 protein.

>TRBV4-1|17
CASSQWGGLAVPYEQYF
>TRBV18|18
CASSPPPGLAGNTGELFF
>TRBV28|19
CASSSGRGLQGGTYYGYTF
>TRBV4-3|18
CASSHWTLTGGTDYGYTF
>TRBV2|13
CASSAIRGEKLFF
>TRBV4-3|16
CASSQDPFRDYNEQFF
>TRBV6-4|14
CASSAQQANNEQFF
>TRBV10-3|13
CAIGLAGEDTQYF
>TRBV19|14
CASSPLGANTEAFF
>TRBV14|16
CASSQYGGSSHHEQYF
>TRBV19|18
CASSIAPQRLDSNYGYTF
>TRBV9|14
CASSVGLDSYEQYF
>TRBV9|18
CASSVSPGGSGGPNEQFF
>TRBV10-3|11
CAISELNEQFF
>TRBV10-3|16
CAISGTGSGPYNEQFF
>TRBV19|12
CASSSAGNTIYF
>TRBV14|13
CATNSGDQETQYF
>TRBV4-1|14
CASSQAAGETEAFF
>TRBV28|16
CASSPDQAYSYNEQFF
>TRBV7-9|18
CASSFRLSGIGIRETQYF
>TRBV5-1|16
CASSSTSGRPSYEQYF
>TRBV4-2|16
CASSQDSGGWDQPQHF
>TRBV30|15
CAWSVRTSDRGEQFF
>TRBV6-6|14
CASSYSAGIYEQYF
>TRBV27|12
CASSLEGYGYTF
>TRBV6-5|14
CASKDGGKGNTIYF
>TRBV19|14
CASSPDRGHQPQHF
>TRBV19|15
CASSIIGTGGQPQHF
>TRBV9|14
CASSGPRGKNIQYF
>TRBV7-9|15
CASSPDTHLQETQYF
>TRBV2|16
CAGSEWDSGNTDTQYF
>TRBV15|15
CATSRGRDRNTEAFF
>TRBV29-1|17
CSVVMESGTGVNYGYTF
>TRBV4-3|16
CASSQDGAGPTGELFF
>TRBV7-9|15
CASSLAYRTENIQYF
>TRBV6-1|15
CASSGAGLSNQPQHF
>TRBV4-1|17
CASSQLAGGRIQETQYF
>TRBV9|15
CATVRGASGGYEQYF
>TRBV28|15
CASRIDTATNEKLFF
>TRBV18|19
CASSRGRAGGKEWNYEQYF
>TRBV5-1|15
CASSSYPRESDTQYF
>TRBV4-1|15
CASSLRQGNTGELFF
>TRBV4-3|16
CASSQEIDRGQETQYF
>TRBV5-6|15
CASSFRGRGNTEAFF
>TRBV18|15
CASSPRAGRTGELFF
>TRBV4-1|14
CASSHGGGGETQYF
>TRBV6-5|13
CASSRQYNSPLHF
>TRBV10-1|15
CASSERGQPRGEQFF
>TRBV30|17
CAWSPNFDDRGNQPQHF
>TRBV5-1|16
CASSITGDSSREKLFF
>TRBV6-4|15
CASSPTGTGGSEQFF
>TRBV5-3|12
CARNRGGEKLFF
>TRBV30|16
CAWTVGTGWPNEKLFF
>TRBV14|17
CASSLPRIAGGGYEQYF
>TRBV6-5|14
CASREGQGFGTQYF
>TRBV28|14
CASGGLAGTGELFF
>TRBV11-2|13
CASTTWGGHEQYF
>TRBV18|14
CASSPSGQGYEQYF
>TRBV5-1|18
CASSLNAVTEPPKNSQYF